Following are 14 T cell receptor beta chains from one sample sequenced in a study of Ad26.COV2.S vaccination and SARS-CoV-2 variants. The table came from immunoSEQ multiplex PCR; TCRdb's copy has only in-frame clones and leaves some out. The data contain about 400,000 clones, around nine tenths of them singletons. Treatment reported: around 19 received Ad26.COV2.S at low or high dose, single or two shots; roughly five received placebo; per-sample allocation not given. After the first vaccine or placebo injection, samples were drawn on day 63. The source material was peripheral blood, sampled in a trial of Ad26.COV2.S vaccine versus placebo. The origin of the receptors is a person between 18 and 60 years old who received the Ad26.COV2.S COVID-19 vaccine or a placebo.

This clone occurred once. The CDR3, as DNA: TGTGCCAGCAGCGTGGACAGGGTAGACACCATATATTTT. Its translation: CASSVDRVDTIYF. The genes are TRBV5-6 and TRBJ1-3; 8 nucleotides line up with TRBD1. The V and J ends lost 4 bases and 8 bases, in that order; junction bases with no gene match: 5. The germline CDR1 and CDR2 sequences are SGHDT and YYEEEE. The CDR3 has 13 amino acids.

V and J are TRBV4-1 and TRBJ1-2; 9 nucleotides agree with TRBD1. The V segment lost 4 bases and the J segment 6 bases; nucleotides outside the gene matches: 12. Per the germline V gene, CDR1 is MGHRA and CDR2 is YSYEKL. CDR3 length: 16 amino acids. This CDR3 reads CASSRFPGQGRNGYTF. For the CDR3, the DNA is TGCGCCAGCAGCCGTTTTCCGGGACAGGGAAGAAATGGCTACACCTTC.

This clone was counted between two and nine times. The rearrangement links TRBV30 to TRBJ2-2; weak D call: TRBD2 (6 bases). The CDR3 contains 16 residues. V was cut by 3 bases and J by 4 bases, with 18 bases left in between. Germline CDR1 reads GTSNPN; CDR2 reads SVGIG (reference sequence). The DNA for the CDR3 is TGTGCCTGGAGACCCTTTGGCGGGACCCTCACCGGGGAGCTGTTTTTT. Translation: CAWRPFGGTLTGELFF.

This chain connects TRBV28 to TRBJ2-7, with D possibly TRBD2 on 5 matching bases. The CDR3 sequence is 15 residues long. Trimming removed 2 bases at V and 3 bases at J, with 14 bases between. Per germline, CDR1 MDHEN and CDR2 SYDVKM. The CDR3 bases are TGTGCCAGCAGTTTAAATTCGGGGTTCCTCTACGAGCAGTACTTC. It specifies CASSLNSGFLYEQYF.

This clone was detected only once. The V and J genes are TRBV18 and TRBJ2-2; TRBD2 is a possible D gene (5 bases). CDR3 length: 14 residues. Germline V gene data show CDR1 as KGHSH and CDR2 as LQKENI. V dropped 0 bases and J dropped 6 bases, with 8 bases sitting between them. The CDR3 loop reads CASSPPGEAGELFF. Written as DNA, the CDR3 is TGTGCCAGCTCACCACCCGGGGAAGCCGGGGAGCTGTTTTTT.

V usage is TRBV19 and J usage is TRBJ2-2; 7 bases are shared with TRBD1. Germline V CDR1 and CDR2: LNHDA, SQIVND (reference sequence). V trimming: 6 bases; J trimming: 0 bases; junction bases outside the gene matches: 7. The CDR3 has 16 residues. CDR3 DNA: TGTGCCAGTAGGCCGGGACAGCTCGCGAACACCGGGGAGCTGTTTTTT. It is translated as CASRPGQLANTGELFF. Complete variable domain (other parts from reference TRBV19 and TRBJ2-2): DGGITQSPKYLFRKEGQNVTLSCEQNLNHDAMYWYRQDPGQGLRLIYYSQIVNDFQKGDIAEGYSVSREKKESFPLTVTSAQKNPTAFYLCASRPGQLANTGELFFGEGSRLTVL.

This clone was detected only once. The V gene is TRBV5-1, the J gene TRBJ1-2, with D possibly TRBD1 on 6 matching bases. CDR3 length: 15 amino acids. Germline V gives CDR1 SGHRS, CDR2 YFSETQ. Trimming cost V 0 bases and J 6 bases, with 15 bases left between them. The CDR3 DNA is TGCGCCAGCAGCTTGGAATTGAATAAGGGGGATGGCTACACCTTC. Protein sequence: CASSLELNKGDGYTF. The full variable domain, rest sourced from reference TRBV5-1 and TRBJ1-2, is KAGVTQTPRYLIKTRGQQVTLSCSPISGHRSVSWYQQTPGQGLQFLFEYFSETQRNKGNFPGRFSGRQFSNSRSEMNVSTLELGDSALYLCASSLELNKGDGYTFGSGTRLTVV.

With respect to this clone: The identical CDR3 is also encoded by other nucleotide sequences in the sample. The genes are TRBV18 and TRBJ2-5, with D perhaps TRBD1 or TRBD2 (5 bases each). Germline CDR1 reads KGHSH; CDR2 reads LQKENI. V dropped 4 bases and J dropped 2 bases, with 8 bases sitting between them. The CDR3 loop spans 13 amino acids. CDR3 sequence reads: CASSRDRQETQYF. In nucleotides, the CDR3 is TGTGCCAGCTCACGGGACCGACAAGAGACCCAGTACTTC.

The chain couples TRBV12-3 or TRBV12-4 to TRBJ1-2, with 7 bases identical to TRBD1. Trimming removed 3 bases from V and 8 bases from J; junction bases left unmatched: 6. This CDR3 is built from 13 residues. The CDR3 spells CASSFSTGVGYTF. As DNA, the CDR3 is TGTGCCAGCAGTTTTAGTACAGGGGTCGGCTACACCTTC.

This chain links TRBV6-4 with TRBJ2-1; D is unresolved. Germline V gene data show CDR1 as MRHNA and CDR2 as SNTAGT. V lost 3 bases and J 2 bases, leaving 14 bases between the germline ends. The CDR3 contains 16 residues. The CDR3 here is CASSDSADGAYNEQFF. CDR3 in DNA: TGTGCCAGCAGTGATAGTGCGGACGGAGCCTACAATGAGCAGTTCTTC.

The chain links TRBV28 to TRBJ2-2, with 10 bases matching TRBD2. The CDR3 extends over 14 amino acids. The V gene's germline CDR1 is MDHEN and CDR2 SYDVKM. Unmatched junction bases numbered 0, after V lost 8 bases and J lost 0 bases. The CDR3, as DNA: TGTGCCAGCGGACTAGCGGCGAACACCGGGGAGCTGTTTTTT. The encoded protein is CASGLAANTGELFF. The whole variable domain, remainder taken from reference TRBV28 and TRBJ2-2, is DVKVTQSSRYLVKRTGEKVFLECVQDMDHENMFWYRQDPGLGLRLIYFSYDVKMKEKGDIPEGYSVSREKKERFSLILESASTNQTSMYLCASGLAANTGELFFGEGSRLTVL.

The rearrangement links TRBV7-8 to TRBJ2-7; a weak D match, TRBD2 (5 bases). With 4 bases removed from V and 0 bases from J, the gap between germline ends came to 34 bases. This CDR3 spans 22 amino acids. Germline V gene lookup returns CDR1 SGHVS and CDR2 FQNEAQ. CDR3 region: CASSSRHTLSGPRRNNSYEQYF. CDR3 coding DNA: TGTGCCAGCAGCTCGCGCCATACGTTGAGCGGCCCGCGGCGGAATAACTCCTACGAGCAGTACTTC.

V usage is TRBV5-4 and J usage is TRBJ2-1, with a tentative D call TRBD2 (7 bases). CDR1 and CDR2 (germline): SGHNT, YYREEE (reference sequence). The CDR3 spans 18 residues. Trimming left V 0 bases short and J 0 bases short, with 16 bases between. CDR3 in DNA: TGTGCCAGCAGCTTGGCAGGGGTGGGACTAAGCTCCTACAATGAGCAGTTCTTC. Protein product: CASSLAGVGLSSYNEQFF.

The chain uses TRBV5-6 and TRBJ1-1; weak D call: TRBD1 (5 bases). Germline V lookup: CDR1 SGHDT, CDR2 YYEEEE. Deletions cut 0 bases from V and 11 bases from J, with 11 bases between. CDR3 length: 12 amino acids. DNA for the CDR3: TGTGCCAGCAGCTTGGTGGGAGGGACGGCTTTCTTT. Residues: CASSLVGGTAFF.